The 28 T cell receptor beta chains below were found in one sample sequenced in a study of OX40 agonist ivuxolimab in advanced cancers. Profiled with immunoSEQ multiplex PCR; TCRdb holds only in-frame clones, not every one. The table shows tens of thousands of clones, with approximately 80% occurring only once. Here the sequenced sample was CD4+ or CD8+ T cells sorted from blood, taken in a trial of the OX40 agonist ivuxolimab. These receptors were collected from an adult with an advanced solid tumor such as melanoma, head and neck, liver or kidney cancer.

The chain links TRBV6-1 to TRBJ2-3, with 7 bases aligning to TRBD2. The CDR3 is 15 amino acids. The ends lost 0 bases at V and 6 bases at J; junction bases unmatched: 6. Germline V gene sequence: CDR1 MNHNS, CDR2 SASEGT. As DNA, the CDR3 is TGTGCCAGCAGTGAAGCACTGCTGGGGGGGGATACGCAGTATTTT. Protein sequence: CASSEALLGGDTQYF.

V and J are TRBV5-8 and TRBJ1-5; D remains ambiguous. CDR3 length: 15 amino acids. CDR1 is SGHTS and CDR2 is YDEGEE in the germline V gene. V gave up 4 bases and J gave up 5 bases, with 16 bases separating them. CDR3: CASSLGLNGDQPQHF. In DNA, the CDR3 is TGTGCCAGCAGCCTTGGCCTTAATGGTGATCAGCCCCAGCATTTT.

This sequence joins TRBV9 and TRBJ2-7; D perhaps matches TRBD1 (6 bases). Germline CDR1 and CDR2: SGDLS and YYNGEE. This CDR3 comprises 14 residues. Trimming pared 3 bases from V and 3 bases from J, leaving 13 bases between. CDR3 residues: CASSATGEIYEQYF. The CDR3 DNA reads TGTGCCAGCAGCGCGACAGGAGAGATCTACGAGCAGTACTTC.

The chain uses TRBV6-5 and TRBJ1-1, with D perhaps TRBD1 (5 bases). With 2 bases removed from V and 2 bases from J, the gap between germline ends came to 15 bases. The CDR3 totals 16 residues. CDR1 and CDR2 from the germline V gene are MNHEY and SVGAGI. CDR3 DNA sequence: TGTGCCAGCAGTTACGCAAGCGGGACGGCTAACACTGAAGCTTTCTTT. It codes for CASSYASGTANTEAFF.

The V gene is TRBV21-1, the J gene TRBJ2-2. TRBV21-1 represents a pseudogene. The CDR3 length is 13 residues. CDR3 loop: CASLTPVPGELFF. DNA for the CDR3: TGTGCCAGCCTAACGCCAGTCCCCGGGGAGCTGTTTTTT.

The CDR3 protein is CASRLRGGNEKLFF. The CDR3 DNA reads TGTGCCAGCCGGCTACGGGGTGGGAATGAAAAACTGTTTTTT. This sequence joins TRBV27 and TRBJ1-4; the D is unclear. The ends were cut back, 8 bases at V and 5 bases at J, with 15 bases in the middle. Germline V gives CDR1 MNHEY, CDR2 SMNVEV (reference sequence). The CDR3 consists of 14 residues.

This chain connects TRBV25-1 to TRBJ1-2, with a weak D call TRBD1 (5 bases). This CDR3 has 14 residues. CDR1 is MGHDK, CDR2 SYGVNS, per germline. Trimming cost V 1 base and J 4 bases, with 10 bases left between them. This chain's CDR3 is CASSELGEGYGYTF. The DNA of the CDR3 is TGTGCCAGCAGTGAATTGGGGGAGGGCTATGGCTACACCTTC.

The chain recombines TRBV19 with TRBJ1-4, with a weak D call TRBD1 (6 bases). This CDR3 is built from 14 residues. Trimming took off 6 bases at V and 5 bases at J, with 13 bases between the two ends. Looked up from germline, CDR1 is LNHDA and CDR2 is SQIVND (reference sequence). This CDR3 is CASSGRGLNEKLFF. The DNA for the CDR3 is TGTGCCAGTAGCGGCAGGGGCTTAAATGAAAAACTGTTTTTT.

The chain recombines TRBV7-9 with TRBJ1-2; a possible D gene is TRBD1 (6 bases). The ends were cut back, 5 bases at V and 7 bases at J, with 20 bases in the middle. This CDR3 comprises 15 residues. Looked up from germline, CDR1 is SEHNR and CDR2 is FQNEAQ (reference sequence). The CDR3 sequence: CASSQLSGGESGYTF. DNA for the CDR3: TGTGCCAGCAGCCAACTGTCGGGGGGCGAGAGTGGCTACACCTTC.

This chain links TRBV2 with TRBJ2-2, with TRBD2 identical over 9 bases. Germline V gene lookup returns CDR1 SNHLY and CDR2 FYNNEI. The V segment lost 1 base and the J segment 0 bases; nucleotides outside the gene matches: 0. This CDR3 has 16 amino acids. The CDR3 region is CASSEGGGANTGELFF. In DNA, the CDR3 is TGTGCCAGCAGTGAAGGCGGGGGGGCGAACACCGGGGAGCTGTTTTTT.

V usage is TRBV11-2 and J usage is TRBJ2-1; TRBD1 is a possible D gene (5 bases). The CDR3 has 18 amino acids. V was pared by 4 bases and J by 2 bases, with 21 bases between. The germline CDR1 and CDR2 sequences are SGHAT and FQNNGV. This CDR3 reads CASSSTRRGLGTYNEQFF. CDR3 in DNA: TGTGCCAGCAGCTCGACCCGTAGGGGCCTCGGAACCTACAATGAGCAGTTCTTC.

This clone was recorded a few times. The gene calls are TRBV19 and TRBJ1-2; D is possibly TRBD1 (5 bases). The CDR3 extends over 15 amino acids. V lost 3 bases and J lost 0, with 11 bases in between. In germline, CDR1 is LNHDA, CDR2 SQIVND (reference sequence). The CDR3 nucleotides are TGTGCCAGTAGTATGGCGGGGGGGGCTAACTATGGCTACACCTTC. It translates to CASSMAGGANYGYTF.

The chain uses TRBV18 and TRBJ2-7, with D perhaps matching TRBD2 (6 bases). The CDR3 covers 14 residues. The germline CDR1 and CDR2 sequences are KGHSH and LQKENI. Between the trimmed V and J ends, which lost 3 bases and 5 bases, there was a span of 14 bases. CDR3 in DNA: TGTGCCAGCTCACCGGGTCGGGGGTCCCACGAGCAGTACTTC. It encodes CASSPGRGSHEQYF.

The chain couples TRBV9 to TRBJ2-5; D is perhaps TRBD1 (6 bases). The CDR3 contains 15 residues. Trimming took 4 bases from V and 1 from J, leaving 14 bases between them. The V gene's germline CDR1 is SGDLS and CDR2 YYNGEE. The CDR3 region has the DNA TGTGCCAGCAGCCCTCACAGGGCATCCCAAGAGACCCAGTACTTC. This gives the protein CASSPHRASQETQYF.

The chain uses TRBV6-5 and TRBJ2-7; the match to TRBD1 covers 8 bases. V shed 5 bases and J 5 bases; nucleotides not matched to a gene: 2. Per the germline V gene, CDR1 is MNHEY and CDR2 is SVGAGI. The CDR3 spans 12 residues. In DNA form, the CDR3 reads TGTGCCAGCAGTCGGACAGGGAACGAGCAGTACTTC. It is translated as CASSRTGNEQYF.

This chain connects TRBV11-2 to TRBJ2-3; no firm D call. Germline V gene data show CDR1 as SGHAT and CDR2 as FQNNGV. Trimming removed 0 bases from V and 2 bases from J, with 9 bases in between. The CDR3 runs to 15 residues. The DNA of the CDR3 is TGTGCCAGCAGCTTAGAGGGTAGGGACACAGATACGCAGTATTTT. It yields the protein CASSLEGRDTDTQYF.

This CDR3 is CASRVPLAGRETQYF. CDR3 bases: TGTGCCAGCAGAGTTCCCCTAGCGGGGCGAGAGACCCAGTACTTC. This chain connects TRBV2 to TRBJ2-5; 9 bases are a match to TRBD2. Germline trimming cut 6 bases from V and 4 bases from J; bases unmatched to any gene: 9. The CDR3 loop spans 15 amino acids. Germline lookup yields CDR1 SNHLY and CDR2 FYNNEI.

This clone was observed a single time. The chain's CDR3 is CASSPSIRRGTEAFF. The DNA for the CDR3 is TGTGCCAGCTCACCTTCTATCAGGAGGGGAACTGAAGCTTTCTTT. This chain links TRBV18 with TRBJ1-1, with D maybe TRBD1 (5 bases). Between the trimmed V and J ends, which lost 3 bases and 5 bases, there was a span of 16 bases. This CDR3 has 15 amino acids. Looked up from germline, CDR1 is KGHSH and CDR2 is LQKENI.

The chain combines TRBV7-9 with TRBJ1-2; no definite D call. The germline V gene encodes CDR1 SEHNR and CDR2 FQNEAQ (reference sequence). The CDR3 sequence is 16 residues long. V shed 5 bases and J shed 5 bases, with 21 bases lying between them. The CDR3 region has the DNA TGTGCCAGCAGCCTAGACCGCTCATGGTATGGGTATGGCTACACCTTC. It yields the protein CASSLDRSWYGYGYTF.

This chain links TRBV14 with TRBJ1-6; unclear D gene. The CDR3 is 14 amino acids. The V gene lost 3 bases and the J gene lost 10 bases, with 13 bases spanning the gap. CDR1 is SGHDN, CDR2 FVKESK, per germline. Here the CDR3 DNA reads TGTGCCAGCAGCCAGGAATTTAAAGGGTCACCCCTCCACTTT. Translation gives CASSQEFKGSPLHF. The full variable domain, rest sourced from reference TRBV14 and TRBJ1-6, is EAGVTQFPSHSVIEKGQTVTLRCDPISGHDNLYWYRRVMGKEIKFLLHFVKESKQDESGMPNNRFLAERTGGTYSTLKVQPAELEDSGVYFCASSQEFKGSPLHFGNGTRLTVT.

V gene TRBV13 combines with J gene TRBJ2-5; TRBD1 aligns across 11 bases. The V gene's germline CDR1 is PRHDT and CDR2 FYEKMQ (reference sequence). The length of the CDR3 is 16 residues. Trimming at V came to 2 bases and at J to 1 base, leaving 3 bases not matched to a gene. The CDR3 sequence: CASSLLGTGGQETQYF. CDR3 sequence (DNA): TGTGCCAGCAGCTTACTTGGGACAGGGGGCCAAGAGACCCAGTACTTC.

The V and J genes are TRBV6-1 and TRBJ2-5, with a weak D call TRBD1 (6 bases). Germline CDR1 MNHNS, CDR2 SASEGT. This CDR3 is built from 13 residues. V gave up 2 bases and J gave up 5 bases, with 9 bases separating them. CDR3 residues: CASSEHDRETQYF. CDR3 DNA sequence: TGTGCCAGCAGTGAACATGACAGGGAGACCCAGTACTTC.

The J gene is TRBJ2-3, the V gene TRBV14; 11 nucleotides agree with TRBD2. V lost 1 base to trimming and J lost 2 bases; unmatched junction nucleotides: 14. CDR3 length: 20 amino acids. Germline CDR1 SGHDN, CDR2 FVKESK. The CDR3 DNA reads as TGTGCCAGCAGCCAAGCGGTCTGGTTTGGGACTAGCGGTTACACAGATACGCAGTATTTT. This translates into CASSQAVWFGTSGYTDTQYF.

The chain has TRBV6-6 and TRBJ1-5; 7 bases are a match to TRBD1. This CDR3 has 16 amino acids. V gave up 1 base and J gave up 4 bases; unmatched junction bases: 7. Germline CDR1 reads MNHNY; CDR2 reads SVGAGI (reference sequence). The CDR3 coding sequence is TGTGCCAGCAGTTACTTTGGGACAGCCATTAATCAGCCCCAGCATTTT. Its translation: CASSYFGTAINQPQHF.

The rearrangement uses TRBV7-9 and TRBJ2-2; D assignment may be TRBD1 or TRBD2 (5 bases each). Germline V gene sequence: CDR1 SEHNR, CDR2 FQNEAQ (reference sequence). The V and J ends lost 7 bases and 0 bases respectively, with 12 bases between them. The CDR3 covers 15 residues. The CDR3 spells CASTLLGANTGELFF. As DNA, the CDR3 is TGTGCCAGCACCCTACTGGGGGCGAACACCGGGGAGCTGTTTTTT.

J is TRBJ2-1 and V is TRBV6-6; 7 bases are shared with TRBD1. The CDR3 runs 16 residues. Trimming took 4 bases from V and 0 from J; bases not matched to a gene: 6. CDR1 MNHNY and CDR2 SVGAGI come from the germline V gene (reference sequence). This chain's CDR3 is CASSSQGDHSYNEQFF. The CDR3 bases are TGTGCCAGCAGTTCGCAGGGGGACCACTCCTACAATGAGCAGTTCTTC.

The V call is TRBV5-1, the J call TRBJ2-5; 7 bases fit TRBD2. The CDR3 loop spans 15 amino acids. Germline lookup yields CDR1 SGHRS and CDR2 YFSETQ. The junction had 14 bases not matched to a gene; V was cut back by 7 bases and J by 5 bases. CDR3 DNA: TGCGCCAGCTCCGTAGCGGGCCAGCGAGGCGAGACCCAGTACTTC. Amino acid sequence: CASSVAGQRGETQYF. Looking up the rest from reference TRBV5-1 and TRBJ2-5 gives the full variable domain: KAGVTQTPRYLIKTRGQQVTLSCSPISGHRSVSWYQQTPGQGLQFLFEYFSETQRNKGNFPGRFSGRQFSNSRSEMNVSTLELGDSALYLCASSVAGQRGETQYFGPGTRLLVL.

V is TRBV7-9 and J is TRBJ2-7; D gene uncertain. The CDR3 loop spans 15 amino acids. Trimming left V 2 bases short and J 0 bases short, with 11 bases between. CDR1 is SEHNR and CDR2 is FQNEAQ in the germline V gene (reference sequence). The CDR3 here is CASSLRQAHSYEQYF. The CDR3 DNA sequence: TGTGCCAGCAGCTTAAGGCAGGCCCACTCCTACGAGCAGTACTTC.